Listed below are T cell receptor beta chains from one sample, sequenced in a study of cytomegalovirus exposure and HLA in healthy donors. The method was immunoSEQ multiplex PCR; TCRdb's version includes in-frame clones alone and lacks a portion of them. Of some 250,000 clones detected, roughly 82% appear once; the ten largest clones hold 5.4%. The sequencing input was PBMCs. These receptors came from a woman aged 40 to 55 in good health and CMV-seropositive. The CDR3 runs from the conserved cysteine through the conserved F or W. Each record gives: clone size, J gene, V gene, D gene, CDR3 DNA, CDR3 protein. The D gene is left open where the match is weak. The size field is filled for only some rows; it gives once, few, many or a size class.

NA TRBJ2-2 TRBV9 TRBD2 TGTGCCAGCAGCGTAGCGGGGGGGGGTACCGGGGAGCTGTTTTTT CASSVAGGGTGELFF
few TRBJ2-3 TRBV29-1 NA TGCAGCGCTGGGAGAGGCACAGATACGCAGTATTTT CSAGRGTDTQYF
NA TRBJ1-2 TRBV7-9 NA TGTGCCAGCAGTACCACTGGGCAGAACTATGGCTACACCTTC CASSTTGQNYGYTF
NA TRBJ2-7 TRBV29-1 NA TGCAGCGTTGAAGGCAGGGCCTACGAGCAGTACTTC CSVEGRAYEQYF
NA TRBJ1-1 TRBV28 NA TGTGCCAGCAGTCCGATCCTGAGAGTCGGTAACACTGAAGCTTTCTTT CASSPILRVGNTEAFF
NA TRBJ2-7 TRBV6-1 NA TGTGCCAGCATTCCTCCGGGTGAAGGCTCCTACGAGCAGTACTTC CASIPPGEGSYEQYF
NA TRBJ2-7 TRBV9 NA TGTGCCAGCAGCGTAACCGGCCTCGGGGGCTACGAGCAGTACTTC CASSVTGLGGYEQYF
NA TRBJ2-3 TRBV5-1 NA TGCGCCAGCAGCTCCGGACAGAGTTCGGATACGCAGTATTTT CASSSGQSSDTQYF
NA TRBJ1-5 TRBV5-8 TRBD1 TGTGCCAGCAGCTTGGGATGGGACAGCCGCAATCAGCCCCAGCATTTT CASSLGWDSRNQPQHF
NA TRBJ1-5 TRBV28 TRBD1 TGTGCCAGCACGGACAGGGCGTATAAGCCCCAGCATTTT CASTDRAYKPQHF
once TRBJ1-5 TRBV30 NA TGTGCCTGGGGTGGGGGGCCCAATCAGCCCCAGCATTTT CAWGGGPNQPQHF
NA TRBJ2-5 TRBV2 NA TGTGCCAGCAGTGGAGCGATGTTAGTTACCCAAGAGACCCAGTACTTC CASSGAMLVTQETQYF
NA TRBJ2-6 TRBV18 NA TGTGCCAGCTCAGAACAGGGAACTGGGGCCAACGTCCTGACTTTC CASSEQGTGANVLTF
NA TRBJ2-7 TRBV6-5 TRBD2 TGTGCCAGCAGTCAGGGCGGGAGCAAGTACGAGCAGTACTTC CASSQGGSKYEQYF
NA TRBJ1-1 TRBV7-3 NA TGTGCCAGCAGCCTGGGGGCCGGAGGCACTGAAGCTTTCTTT CASSLGAGGTEAFF
NA TRBJ2-5 TRBV19 TRBD1 TGTGCCAGTTCTCGGGACAGGGAAGAAGAGACCCAGTACTTC CASSRDREEETQYF
NA TRBJ2-7 TRBV4-1 NA TGCGCCAGCAGCCCCCCGGCGGGCGAGCAGTACTTC CASSPPAGEQYF
NA TRBJ1-5 TRBV5-5 NA TGTGCCAGCAGCTTGGAAGTTAGGGGGGGGAATCAGCCCCAGCATTTT CASSLEVRGGNQPQHF
once TRBJ2-7 TRBV9 TRBD1 TGTGCCAGCATCAGACCGACAGGGGACGAGGACGAGCAGTACTTC CASIRPTGDEDEQYF
NA TRBJ1-5 TRBV14 NA TGTGCCAGCAGCCAGACAGTAGGCGCGGATCAGCCCCAGCATTTT CASSQTVGADQPQHF
NA TRBJ1-2 TRBV19 TRBD1 TGTGCCAGTAGCACAGGGACAGCGCTCTATGGCTACACCTTC CASSTGTALYGYTF
NA TRBJ2-7 TRBV29-1 NA TGCAGCGTTGGTCGGGAGCCCCCAAAAACCTACGAGCAGTACTTC CSVGREPPKTYEQYF